This TCR beta chain was obtained from a study of TIL therapy for anti-PD-1-resistant metastatic lung cancer. Study at large: Half of patients were current or former smokers. The study's findings and limits: After infusion, TIL clonotypes partly replaced peripheral T cells and declined over months. Patients were highly selected, enriched for treatment-naive, never-smoker and oncogene-addicted cases.

The immunoSEQ assay was v3. Libraries were sequenced to 1.5 million to 2.5 million read pairs (survey) or 5-6 million (deep). The protocol was immunoSEQ multiplex PCR, while the TCRdb copy is restricted to in-frame clones and leaves out a portion. The sample contains fewer than 40,000 clones, about 80% of which appear only once. In the case of this clone: Its matching antigen is unknown.

The CDR3 extends over 16 amino acids. The ends lost 0 bases at V and 3 bases at J; junction bases unmatched: 8. From germline, CDR1 is SGHRS and CDR2 YFSETQ. Time point of the sample: pre-treatment sample, taken before nivolumab and TIL therapy. The chain uses TRBV5-1 and TRBJ1-1, with 7 bases matching TRBD1. The origin of this receptor is a woman aged 30-79 years with non-small cell lung cancer. The specimen comprised blood, sampled at baseline. The CDR3 region is CASSLGLTGAYTEAFF. Written as DNA, the CDR3 is TGCGCCAGCAGCTTGGGCTTAACAGGGGCTTACACTGAAGCTTTCTTT.